The 20 T cell receptor beta chains in this list originate from one sample, sequenced in a study of T cells after posttransplantation cyclophosphamide (dated by TCRdb to about 2016). The receptor library was made with the immunoSEQ multiplex PCR assay. Entries here come from immuneACCESS through TCRdb and include only in-frame sequences with V and J called. Some clones fail to appear in such tables; in the studies checked, an unresolved V gene covers under half of the shortfall, and the cause of the remainder is unknown. This sample is represented by around 12,000 clones; roughly 1.9% of them were singletons. The ten largest make up about 14% of the sample. What this sample's treatment or condition label stands for: high-dose cyclophosphamide on days +3 and +4 as single-agent GVHD prophylaxis. Busulfan and fludarabine conditioning, a related or unrelated marrow graft, and cyclophosphamide on days +3 and +4 were given to PTCy patients.

Sequences were derived from PBMCs, sampled after allogeneic stem cell transplant with posttransplant cyclophosphamide. These receptors were taken from a male patient aged 30 to 40 who received an allogeneic stem cell transplant from a related donor, was CMV-positive, and had no GVHD. Some T cells may have been brought in with the graft after a transplant.

The chain carries TRBV6-1 and TRBJ2-7; 11 nucleotides match TRBD2. The junction had 4 bases not matched to a gene; V was cut back by 4 bases and J by 5 bases. Germline V lookup: CDR1 MNHNS, CDR2 SASEGT. The CDR3 has 14 residues. In DNA form, the CDR3 reads TGTGCCAGCAGTGTGACTAGCGGGAAAAACGAGCAGTACTTC. Amino acid sequence: CASSVTSGKNEQYF.

CDR3 amino acids: CATSRDHSGGGREQFF. DNA of the CDR3: TGTGCCACCAGCAGAGATCACAGCGGGGGGGGGCGTGAGCAGTTCTTC. The rearrangement uses TRBV15 and TRBJ2-1; the match to TRBD2 covers 10 bases. The CDR3 is 16 amino acids. The ends lost 0 bases at V and 9 bases at J; junction bases unmatched: 8. Germline V gene lookup returns CDR1 LNHNV and CDR2 YYDKDF (reference sequence).

This clone came up a few times. This same CDR3 is encoded by further DNA sequences in the sample. J is TRBJ1-1 and V is TRBV4-1; TRBD1 aligns across 10 bases. The CDR3 is made up of 16 amino acids. CDR1 is MGHRA and CDR2 is YSYEKL in the germline V gene. Trimming took 3 bases from V and 4 from J; bases not matched to a gene: 8. The CDR3 protein is CASSHPGTGAGTEAFF. The CDR3 coding sequence is TGCGCCAGCAGCCATCCAGGGACAGGGGCAGGCACTGAAGCTTTCTTT.

This clone showed up just a few times. V is TRBV6-1 and J is TRBJ2-4; D is unclear. Germline V gives CDR1 MNHNS, CDR2 SASEGT. CDR3 size: 13 residues. The V and J ends lost 6 bases and 0 bases respectively, with 6 bases between them. CDR3 DNA sequence: TGTGCCAGCAGAGAGAAAGCCAAAAACATTCAGTACTTC. Translated: CASREKAKNIQYF.

The J gene is TRBJ2-7, the V gene TRBV6-6; D ambiguous. From germline, CDR1 is MNHNY and CDR2 SVGAGI (reference sequence). The CDR3 has 14 amino acids. Trimming shortened V by 0 bases and J by 3 bases, and 9 bases separated the two germline ends. Written as DNA, the CDR3 is TGTGCCAGCAGTTACTCGTTTAATTACTACGAGCAGTACTTC. It is translated as CASSYSFNYYEQYF.

The chain couples TRBV28 to TRBJ2-1, with 10 positions matching TRBD1. The germline CDR1 and CDR2 sequences are MDHEN and SYDVKM. V shed 5 bases, J shed 6 bases, and the junction held 10 bases outside the gene matches. The CDR3 is 16 amino acids. CDR3: CASSPSGTGDGNEQFF. Written as DNA, the CDR3 is TGTGCCAGCAGTCCCTCGGGGACAGGGGATGGCAATGAGCAGTTCTTC.

This chain links TRBV19 with TRBJ1-1, with D maybe TRBD1 (5 bases). Germline V gene lookup returns CDR1 LNHDA and CDR2 SQIVND (reference sequence). The CDR3 sequence is 14 residues long. The V and J ends lost 6 bases and 1 base respectively, with 12 bases between them. The CDR3 here is CASSKVQENTEAFF. CDR3 DNA: TGTGCCAGTAGCAAAGTACAGGAGAACACTGAAGCTTTCTTT.

This clone has a handful of counts. The V gene is TRBV12-5, the J gene TRBJ2-7; TRBD2 is a possible D gene (6 bases). CDR3 size: 16 residues. CDR1 is LGHNT and CDR2 is FRNRAP in the germline V gene. V lost 1 base and J 7 bases, leaving 20 bases between the germline ends. CDR3 sequence: CASGLGGGRPIGEQYF. The CDR3 bases are TGTGCTAGTGGTTTGGGGGGAGGAAGGCCCATCGGGGAGCAGTACTTC.

This clone was seen only a few times. CDR3 in DNA: TGTGCCAGCAGCTTGGCTGCAGGGAGGGAGAGATGGGAGACCCAGTACTTC. This encodes CASSLAAGRERWETQYF. V is TRBV5-4 and J is TRBJ2-5; 7 bases are a match to TRBD2. Germline trimming cut 0 bases from V and 5 bases from J; bases unmatched to any gene: 13. This CDR3 is 17 amino acids long. Germline CDR1 reads SGHNT; CDR2 reads YYREEE (reference sequence).

There are a few counts of this clone. The chain carries TRBV5-8 and TRBJ1-2; D unresolved. This CDR3 is 12 amino acids long. Germline V CDR1 and CDR2: SGHTS, YDEGEE. V was pared by 0 bases and J by 8 bases, with 8 bases between. CDR3 DNA: TGTGCCAGCAGCTTGGGCGTCGGGGGCTACACCTTC. This encodes CASSLGVGGYTF. The full variable domain, its missing parts supplied by reference TRBV5-8 and TRBJ1-2, is EAGVTQSPTHLIKTRGQQATLRCSPISGHTSVYWYQQALGLGLQFLLWYDEGEERNRGNFPPRFSGRQFPNYSSELNVNALELEDSALYLCASSLGVGGYTFGSGTRLTVV.

The V gene is TRBV5-1, the J gene TRBJ2-3; 9 bases map to TRBD1. Germline CDR1 reads SGHRS; CDR2 reads YFSETQ. CDR3 length: 15 amino acids. The V segment lost 8 bases and the J segment 2 bases; nucleotides outside the gene matches: 9. CDR3 region: CASVRDRVNTDTQYF. The CDR3 bases are TGCGCCAGTGTGAGGGACAGGGTAAACACAGATACGCAGTATTTT. The whole variable domain, filled in from reference TRBV5-1 and TRBJ2-3, reads KAGVTQTPRYLIKTRGQQVTLSCSPISGHRSVSWYQQTPGQGLQFLFEYFSETQRNKGNFPGRFSGRQFSNSRSEMNVSTLELGDSALYLCASVRDRVNTDTQYFGPGTRLTVL.

This clone was recorded a few times. The chain uses TRBV5-1 and TRBJ2-3; D remains unclear. V lost 1 base to trimming and J lost 4 bases, with 7 bases between them. This CDR3 comprises 13 residues. Germline V gives CDR1 SGHRS, CDR2 YFSETQ. In DNA form, the CDR3 reads TGCGCCAGCAGCTTGCGAGTGGCAGATACGCAGTATTTT. Protein product: CASSLRVADTQYF.

This chain joins TRBV2 and TRBJ2-1; D ambiguous. The CDR3 has 12 residues. V lost 6 bases, J lost 6 bases, and 9 bases lay in between. Germline CDR1 is SNHLY and CDR2 is FYNNEI. The chain's CDR3 is CASRAPGNEQFF. In nucleotides, the CDR3 is TGTGCCAGCAGGGCCCCGGGCAATGAGCAGTTCTTC.

The rearrangement uses TRBV7-9 and TRBJ2-3; D uncertain. CDR1 SEHNR and CDR2 FQNEAQ come from the germline V gene (reference sequence). Trimming removed 5 bases at V and 2 bases at J, with 11 bases between. This CDR3 region has 14 residues. CDR3 sequence: CASSPPGNTDTQYF. CDR3 coding DNA: TGTGCCAGCAGCCCCCCCGGTAACACAGATACGCAGTATTTT.

The rearrangement joins TRBV27 to TRBJ2-1; the D is unclear. The V gene's germline CDR1 is MNHEY and CDR2 SMNVEV (reference sequence). With 8 bases removed from V and 1 base from J, the gap between germline ends came to 24 bases. The CDR3 loop spans 18 amino acids. For the CDR3, the DNA is TGTGCCAGCCGCAAGTCGGCCGGCGGTGGGTCATCCTACAATGAGCAGTTCTTC. Amino acids: CASRKSAGGGSSYNEQFF.

In its sample, this clone was seen a few times. The genes are TRBV14 and TRBJ1-3, with D uncertain. The V gene's germline CDR1 is SGHDN and CDR2 FVKESK. V lost 3 bases and J lost 9, with 15 bases in between. The CDR3 has 14 residues. This CDR3 is CASSQSIRRGTIYF. CDR3 DNA: TGTGCCAGCAGCCAGAGCATCCGAAGAGGCACCATATATTTT.

The chain couples TRBV7-3 to TRBJ2-1; TRBD2 matches 9 bases. CDR3 size: 15 residues. Germline V gene data show CDR1 as SGHTA and CDR2 as FQGTGA. With V trimmed by 3 bases and J by 4 bases, 4 bases remained unmatched. The CDR3 spells CASSFPTSGYNEQFF. CDR3 DNA: TGTGCCAGCAGCTTTCCGACTAGCGGATACAATGAGCAGTTCTTC.

J is TRBJ2-1 and V is TRBV6-6, with 8 bases identical to TRBD2. The CDR3 runs to 16 residues. The trim removed 4 bases at V and 14 bases at J, leaving 19 bases unmatched. In germline, CDR1 is MNHNY, CDR2 SVGAGI (reference sequence). The CDR3 loop is CASSLGGPGSGESEFF. The CDR3 DNA follows: TGTGCCAGCAGTTTAGGCGGCCCCGGTAGCGGGGAATCGGAGTTCTTC.

The J gene is TRBJ2-3, the V gene TRBV6-6; perhaps TRBD2 as D (7 bases). The germline gives CDR1 MNHNY, CDR2 SVGAGI (reference sequence). Trimming removed 5 bases from V and 2 bases from J, with 11 bases in between. CDR3 size: 14 residues. The CDR3 DNA reads as TGTGCCAGCAGTGACGGGGGGCTCACAGATACGCAGTATTTT. It is translated as CASSDGGLTDTQYF.

This clone was detected only a few times. The rearrangement links TRBV7-2 to TRBJ2-2, with 7 nucleotides matching TRBD2. The CDR3 is 14 residues long. V shed 0 bases, J shed 10 bases, and the junction held 5 bases outside the gene matches. Germline lookup yields CDR1 SGHTA and CDR2 FQGNSA. The CDR3 sequence: CASSLAGGREELFF. The CDR3 nucleotides read TGTGCCAGCAGCTTAGCGGGCGGGAGAGAGGAGCTGTTTTTT.